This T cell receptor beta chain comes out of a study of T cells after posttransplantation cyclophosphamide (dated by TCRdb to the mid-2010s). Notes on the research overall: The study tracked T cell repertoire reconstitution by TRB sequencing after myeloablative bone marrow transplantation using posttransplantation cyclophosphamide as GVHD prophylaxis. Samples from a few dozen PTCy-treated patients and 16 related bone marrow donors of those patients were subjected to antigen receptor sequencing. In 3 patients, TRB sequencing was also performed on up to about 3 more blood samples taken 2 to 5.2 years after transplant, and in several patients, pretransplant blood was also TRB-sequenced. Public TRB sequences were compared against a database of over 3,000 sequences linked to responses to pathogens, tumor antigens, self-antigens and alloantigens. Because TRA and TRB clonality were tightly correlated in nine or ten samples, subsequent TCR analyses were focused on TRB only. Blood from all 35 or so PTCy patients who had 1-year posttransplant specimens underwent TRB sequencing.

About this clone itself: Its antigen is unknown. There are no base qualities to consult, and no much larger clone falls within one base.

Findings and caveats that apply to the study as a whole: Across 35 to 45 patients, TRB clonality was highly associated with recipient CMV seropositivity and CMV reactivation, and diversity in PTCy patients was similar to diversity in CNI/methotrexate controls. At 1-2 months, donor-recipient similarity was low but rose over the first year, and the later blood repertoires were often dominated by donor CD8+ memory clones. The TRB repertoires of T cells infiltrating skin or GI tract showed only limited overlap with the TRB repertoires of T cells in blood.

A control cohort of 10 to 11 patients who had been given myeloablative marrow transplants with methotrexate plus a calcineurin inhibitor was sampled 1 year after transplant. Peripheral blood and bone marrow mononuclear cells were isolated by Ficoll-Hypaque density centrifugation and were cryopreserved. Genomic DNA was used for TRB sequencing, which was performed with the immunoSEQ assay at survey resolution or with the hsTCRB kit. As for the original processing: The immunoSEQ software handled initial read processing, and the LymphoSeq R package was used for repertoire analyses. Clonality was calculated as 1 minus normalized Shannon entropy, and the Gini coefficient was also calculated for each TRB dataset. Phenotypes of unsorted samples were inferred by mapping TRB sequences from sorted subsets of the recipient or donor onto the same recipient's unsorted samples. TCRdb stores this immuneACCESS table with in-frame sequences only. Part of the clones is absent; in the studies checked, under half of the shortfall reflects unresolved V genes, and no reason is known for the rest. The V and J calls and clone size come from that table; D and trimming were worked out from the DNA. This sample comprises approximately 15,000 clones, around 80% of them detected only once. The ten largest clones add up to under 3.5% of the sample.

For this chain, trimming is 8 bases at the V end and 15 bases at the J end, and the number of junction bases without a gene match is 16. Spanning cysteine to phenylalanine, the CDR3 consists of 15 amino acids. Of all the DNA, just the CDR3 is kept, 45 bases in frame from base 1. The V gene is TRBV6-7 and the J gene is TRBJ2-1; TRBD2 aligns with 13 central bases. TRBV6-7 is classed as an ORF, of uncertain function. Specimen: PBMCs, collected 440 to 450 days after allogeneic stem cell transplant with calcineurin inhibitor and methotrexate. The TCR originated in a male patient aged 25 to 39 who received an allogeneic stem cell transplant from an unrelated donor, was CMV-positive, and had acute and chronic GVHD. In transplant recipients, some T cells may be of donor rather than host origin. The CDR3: CASSTGGLAGPGWFF. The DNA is TGTGCCAGCTCCACCGGGGGACTAGCGGGGCCCGGGTGGTTCTTC.